This T cell receptor beta chain was profiled in a study of OX40 agonist ivuxolimab in advanced cancers. Here immunoSEQ multiplex PCR was the method, and the copy in TCRdb shows in-frame clones only, minus some. The sample includes around 53,000 clones, more than 70% of them seen just once. Germline CDR1 reads SQVTM; CDR2 reads ANQGSEA. V lost 5 bases and J lost 2; bases outside the gene matches: 9. CDR3 length: 16 amino acids. Any history of autoimmune disease or systemic immunosuppression disqualified patients. The chain is built from TRBV29-1 and TRBJ2-3, with 11 nucleotides matching TRBD2. The clonotype originates from an adult with an advanced solid tumor such as melanoma, head and neck, liver or kidney cancer. The source was CD4+ or CD8+ T cells sorted from blood, collected in a trial of the OX40 agonist ivuxolimab. The CDR3, as DNA: TGCAGCGTTAGCTGGTTAGCGGGAGGGGTCACAGATACGCAGTATTTT. It encodes CSVSWLAGGVTDTQYF.